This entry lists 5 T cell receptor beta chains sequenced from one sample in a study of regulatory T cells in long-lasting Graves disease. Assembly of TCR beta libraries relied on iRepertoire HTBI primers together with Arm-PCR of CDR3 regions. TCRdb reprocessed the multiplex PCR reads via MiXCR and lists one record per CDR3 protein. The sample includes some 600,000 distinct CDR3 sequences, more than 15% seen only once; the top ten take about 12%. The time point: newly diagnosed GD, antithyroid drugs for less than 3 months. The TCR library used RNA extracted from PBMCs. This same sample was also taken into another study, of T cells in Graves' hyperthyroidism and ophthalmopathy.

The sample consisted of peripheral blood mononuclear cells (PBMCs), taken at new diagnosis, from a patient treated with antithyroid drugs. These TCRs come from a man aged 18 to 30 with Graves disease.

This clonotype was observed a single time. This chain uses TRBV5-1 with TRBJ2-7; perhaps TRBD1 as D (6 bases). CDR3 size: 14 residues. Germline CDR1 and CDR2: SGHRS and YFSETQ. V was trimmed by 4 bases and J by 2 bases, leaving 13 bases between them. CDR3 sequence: CASSRQEETYEQYF. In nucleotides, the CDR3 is TGCGCCAGCAGCAGACAGGAAGAAACCTACGAGCAGTACTTC.

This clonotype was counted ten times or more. As DNA, the CDR3 is TGTGCCAGCAGCTTGTCAGGCCTAGAGAGCTCCTACAATGAGCAGTTCTTC. It codes for CASSLSGLESSYNEQFF. V and J are TRBV5-5 and TRBJ2-1; D remains ambiguous. V was shortened by 1 base and J by 0 bases, with 14 bases between the two germline ends. The CDR3 has 17 amino acids. Germline CDR1 is SGHKS and CDR2 is YYEKEE (reference sequence).

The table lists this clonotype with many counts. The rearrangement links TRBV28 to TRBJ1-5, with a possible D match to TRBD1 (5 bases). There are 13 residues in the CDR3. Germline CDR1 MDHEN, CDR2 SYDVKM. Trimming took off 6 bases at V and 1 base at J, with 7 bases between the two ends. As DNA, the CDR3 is TGTGCCAGCAGGACAGACAGCAATCAGCCCCAGCATTTT. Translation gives CASRTDSNQPQHF.

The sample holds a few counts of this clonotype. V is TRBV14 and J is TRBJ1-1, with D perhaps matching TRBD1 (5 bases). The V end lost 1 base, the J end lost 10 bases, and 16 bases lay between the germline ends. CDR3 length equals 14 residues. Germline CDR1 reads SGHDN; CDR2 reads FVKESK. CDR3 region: CASSQVSRDVRAFF. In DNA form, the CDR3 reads TGTGCCAGCAGCCAAGTCAGCAGGGACGTTAGAGCTTTCTTT. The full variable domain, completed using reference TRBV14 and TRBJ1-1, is EAGVTQFPSHSVIEKGQTVTLRCDPISGHDNLYWYRRVMGKEIKFLLHFVKESKQDESGMPNNRFLAERTGGTYSTLKVQPAELEDSGVYFCASSQVSRDVRAFFGQGTRLTVV.

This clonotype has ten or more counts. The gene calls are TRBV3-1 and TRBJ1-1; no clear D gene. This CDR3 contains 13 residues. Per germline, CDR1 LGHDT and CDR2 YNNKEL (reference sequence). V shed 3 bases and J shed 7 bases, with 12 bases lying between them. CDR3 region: CASSHSVGREAFF. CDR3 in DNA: TGTGCCAGCAGCCACTCGGTAGGGCGTGAAGCTTTCTTT. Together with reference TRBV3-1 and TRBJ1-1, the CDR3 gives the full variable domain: DTAVSQTPKYLVTQMGNDKSIKCEQNLGHDTMYWYKQDSKKFLKIMFSYNNKELIINETVPNRFSPKSPDKAHLNLHINSLELGDSAVYFCASSHSVGREAFFGQGTRLTVV.